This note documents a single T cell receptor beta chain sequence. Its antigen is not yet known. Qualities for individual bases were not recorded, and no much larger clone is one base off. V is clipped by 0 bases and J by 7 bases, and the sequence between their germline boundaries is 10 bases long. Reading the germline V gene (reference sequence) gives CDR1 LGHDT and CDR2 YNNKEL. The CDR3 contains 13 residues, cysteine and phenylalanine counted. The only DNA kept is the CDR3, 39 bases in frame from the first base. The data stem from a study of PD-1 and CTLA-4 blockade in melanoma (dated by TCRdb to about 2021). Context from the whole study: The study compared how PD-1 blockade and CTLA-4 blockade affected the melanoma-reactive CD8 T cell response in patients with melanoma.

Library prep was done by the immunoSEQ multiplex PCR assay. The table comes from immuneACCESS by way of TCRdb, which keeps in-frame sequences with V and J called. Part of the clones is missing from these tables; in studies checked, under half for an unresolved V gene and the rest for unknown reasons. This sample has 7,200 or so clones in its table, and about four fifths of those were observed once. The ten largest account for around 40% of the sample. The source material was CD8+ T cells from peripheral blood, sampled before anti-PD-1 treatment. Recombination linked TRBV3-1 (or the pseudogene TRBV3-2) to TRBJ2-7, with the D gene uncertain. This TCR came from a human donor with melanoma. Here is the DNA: TGTGCCAGCAGCCAAGAATCCCACGGTGAGCAGTACTTC. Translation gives CASSQESHGEQYF.